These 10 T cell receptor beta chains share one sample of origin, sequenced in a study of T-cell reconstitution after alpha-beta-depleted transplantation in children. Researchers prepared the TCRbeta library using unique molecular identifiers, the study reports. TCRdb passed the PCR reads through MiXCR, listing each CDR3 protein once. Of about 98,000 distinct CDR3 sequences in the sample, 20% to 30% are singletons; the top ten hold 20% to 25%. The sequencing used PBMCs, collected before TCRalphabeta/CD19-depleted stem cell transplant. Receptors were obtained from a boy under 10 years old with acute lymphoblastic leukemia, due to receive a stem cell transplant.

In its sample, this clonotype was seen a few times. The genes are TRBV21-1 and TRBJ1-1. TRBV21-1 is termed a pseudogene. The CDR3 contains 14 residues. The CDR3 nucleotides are TGTGCCAGCAGCAAATATGACGGGGACACTGAAGCTTTCTTT. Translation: CASSKYDGDTEAFF.

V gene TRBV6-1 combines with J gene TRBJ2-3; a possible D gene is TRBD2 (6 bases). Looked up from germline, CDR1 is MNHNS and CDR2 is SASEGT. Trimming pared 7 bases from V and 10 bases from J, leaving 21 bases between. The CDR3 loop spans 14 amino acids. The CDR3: CASTRGSGGAPQYF. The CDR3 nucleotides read TGTGCCAGCACCAGAGGTAGCGGAGGGGCCCCGCAGTATTTT.

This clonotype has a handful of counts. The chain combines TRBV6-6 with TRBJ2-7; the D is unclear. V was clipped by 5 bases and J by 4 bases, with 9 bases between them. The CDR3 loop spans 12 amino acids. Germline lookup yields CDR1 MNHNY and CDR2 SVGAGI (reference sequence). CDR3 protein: CASSGAGYEQYF. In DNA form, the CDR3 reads TGTGCCAGCAGTGGAGCCGGATACGAGCAGTACTTC.

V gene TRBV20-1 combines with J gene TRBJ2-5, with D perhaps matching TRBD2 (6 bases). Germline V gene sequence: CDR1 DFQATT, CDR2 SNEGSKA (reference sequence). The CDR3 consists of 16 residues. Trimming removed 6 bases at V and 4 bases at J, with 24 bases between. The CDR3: CSAKGSTEGLGETQYF. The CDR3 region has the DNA TGCAGTGCAAAAGGGTCAACGGAGGGCCTTGGAGAGACCCAGTACTTC.

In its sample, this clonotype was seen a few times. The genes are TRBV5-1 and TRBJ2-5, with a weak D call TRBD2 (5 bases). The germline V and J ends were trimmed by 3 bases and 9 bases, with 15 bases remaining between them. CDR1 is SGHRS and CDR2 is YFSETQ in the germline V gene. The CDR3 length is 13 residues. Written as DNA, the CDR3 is TGCGCCAGCAGCTCCCTTGTCGGGGAGTCCCAGTACTTC. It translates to CASSSLVGESQYF.

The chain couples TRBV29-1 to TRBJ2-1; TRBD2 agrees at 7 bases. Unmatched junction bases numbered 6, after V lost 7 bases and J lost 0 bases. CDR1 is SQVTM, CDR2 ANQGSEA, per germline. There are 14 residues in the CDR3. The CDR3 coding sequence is TGCAGCGCCAAACTAGCGAGCTCCTACAATGAGCAGTTCTTC. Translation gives CSAKLASSYNEQFF.

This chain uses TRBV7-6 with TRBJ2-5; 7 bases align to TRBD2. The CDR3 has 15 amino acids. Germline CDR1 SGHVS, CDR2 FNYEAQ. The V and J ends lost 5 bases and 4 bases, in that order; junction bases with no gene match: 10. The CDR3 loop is CASSRSSSGAETQYF. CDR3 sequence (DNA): TGTGCCAGCAGCCGAAGTTCTAGCGGAGCAGAGACCCAGTACTTC.

The CDR3 DNA reads as TGTGCCAGCAGTTCCGGCGGCTTGAACACTGAAGCTTTCTTT. It translates to CASSSGGLNTEAFF. The chain is built from TRBV28 and TRBJ1-1; no reliable D call. Germline V CDR1 and CDR2: MDHEN, SYDVKM. Trimming took 4 bases from V and 0 from J, leaving 9 bases between them. The CDR3 has 14 amino acids. Combining the CDR3 with reference TRBV28 and TRBJ1-1 gives the whole variable domain DVKVTQSSRYLVKRTGEKVFLECVQDMDHENMFWYRQDPGLGLRLIYFSYDVKMKEKGDIPEGYSVSREKKERFSLILESASTNQTSMYLCASSSGGLNTEAFFGQGTRLTVV.

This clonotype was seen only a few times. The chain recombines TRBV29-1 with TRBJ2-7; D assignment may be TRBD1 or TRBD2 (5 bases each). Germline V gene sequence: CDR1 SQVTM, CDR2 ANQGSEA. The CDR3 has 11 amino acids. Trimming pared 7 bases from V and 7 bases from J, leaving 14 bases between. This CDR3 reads CSGGTAREQYF. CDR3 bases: TGCAGCGGAGGGACCGCGAGAGAGCAGTACTTC.

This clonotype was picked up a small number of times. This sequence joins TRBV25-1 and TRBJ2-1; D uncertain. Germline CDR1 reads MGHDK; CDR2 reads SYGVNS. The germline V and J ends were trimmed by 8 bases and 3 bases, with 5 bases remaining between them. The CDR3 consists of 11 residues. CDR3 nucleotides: TGTGCCAGCGCACTCTACAATGAGCAGTTCTTC. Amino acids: CASALYNEQFF. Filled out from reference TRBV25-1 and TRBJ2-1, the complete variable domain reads EADIYQTPRYLVIGTGKKITLECSQTMGHDKMYWYQQDPGMELHLIHYSYGVNSTEKGDLSSESTVSRIRTEHFPLTLESARPSHTSQYLCASALYNEQFFGPGTRLTVL.